Listed below are T cell receptor beta chains from one sample, sequenced in a study of blood T cell repertoires in COVID-19. Sequencing was performed with immunoSEQ multiplex PCR; in TCRdb, only in-frame clones are kept and a portion is missing. The sample includes 110,000 to 150,000 clones, approximately 84% of them seen just once. Material: peripheral blood. The receptors were gathered from a human donor in a cohort sampled during active COVID-19. Each CDR3 is given with its conserved first and last residue. A D gene is named only where the DNA matches it firmly. Clone size is not always given. Where it is, it says once, few, many or a class for expanded clones.

D gene | clone size | J gene | V gene | CDR3 protein | CDR3 DNA
. | . | TRBJ1-1 | TRBV2 | CASSGLDTEAFF | TGTGCCAGCAGTGGGCTAGACACTGAAGCTTTCTTT
TRBD1 | . | TRBJ1-1 | TRBV30 | CAWSVRRTGMNTEAFF | TGTGCCTGGAGTGTAAGGCGGACAGGTATGAACACTGAAGCTTTCTTT
TRBD1 | once | TRBJ2-7 | TRBV5-1 | CASSSKTGIDEQYF | TGCGCCAGCAGCTCGAAGACAGGGATCGACGAGCAGTACTTC
. | . | TRBJ2-1 | TRBV5-4 | CASSPEASRYNEQFF | TGTGCCAGCAGCCCGGAGGCTAGCCGATACAATGAGCAGTTCTTC
TRBD1 | . | TRBJ2-3 | TRBV18 | CASSPVQGAGDTQYF | TGTGCCAGCTCACCAGTACAGGGGGCGGGAGATACGCAGTATTTT
. | . | TRBJ2-7 | TRBV29-1 | CSAKGPQGTYEQYF | TGCAGCGCCAAGGGCCCGCAGGGCACCTACGAGCAGTACTTC
TRBD1 | many | TRBJ1-5 | TRBV12-3/TRBV12-4 | CASSLTGDQPQHF | TGTGCCAGCAGCCTCACAGGGGATCAGCCCCAGCATTTT
. | . | TRBJ2-5 | TRBV5-5 | CASSRDIVKTQYF | TGTGCCAGCAGCAGGGACATTGTGAAGACCCAGTACTTC
. | . | TRBJ1-1 | TRBV28 | CASSLLAGLGTEAFF | TGTGCCAGCAGTTTATTGGCAGGGCTGGGAACTGAAGCTTTCTTT
TRBD1 | . | TRBJ1-2 | TRBV27 | CASSLGTGPGYGYTF | TGTGCCAGCAGTTTAGGGACAGGGCCCGGGTATGGCTACACCTTC
. | . | TRBJ2-5 | TRBV19 | CASSIWSGVGETQYF | TGTGCCAGTAGTATTTGGTCAGGGGTGGGGGAGACCCAGTACTTC
. | . | TRBJ2-1 | TRBV7-2 | CASSLASSSNEQFF | TGTGCCAGCAGCTTAGCAAGCTCTTCGAATGAGCAGTTCTTC
TRBD1 | . | TRBJ1-5 | TRBV4-2 | CASSLDRDQPQHF | TGTGCCAGCAGCTTAGACAGGGATCAGCCCCAGCATTTT
. | . | TRBJ1-2 | TRBV15 | CATSRVRRGYGYTF | TGTGCCACCAGCAGAGTCCGCAGGGGCTATGGCTACACCTTC
TRBD1 | . | TRBJ2-3 | TRBV5-1 | CASSNTGADTQYF | TGCGCCAGCAGCAATACAGGGGCAGATACGCAGTATTTT
. | . | TRBJ1-5 | TRBV7-3 | CASSSSQPQHF | TGTGCCAGCAGCTCGAGTCAGCCCCAGCATTTT
. | . | TRBJ1-2 | TRBV10-3 | CAISESNVYGYTF | TGTGCCATCAGTGAGTCTAATGTCTATGGCTACACCTTC
. | few | TRBJ1-3 | TRBV5-1 | CASSQFSGNTIYF | TGCGCCAGCAGCCAATTCTCTGGAAACACCATATATTTT
. | . | TRBJ1-6 | TRBV7-2 | CASSLDGNSSPLHF | TGTGCCAGCAGCTTAGACGGGAATTCTTCACCCCTCCACTTT
. | . | TRBJ1-2 | TRBV7-2 | CASSLSHTALRGYTF | TGTGCCAGCAGCTTGTCCCATACAGCCCTTAGGGGCTACACCTTC
. | . | TRBJ1-1 | TRBV28 | CASTFNTEAFF | TGTGCCAGCACCTTTAACACTGAAGCTTTCTTT
. | few | TRBJ1-1 | TRBV28 | CASRQRNTGNTEAFF | TGTGCCAGCAGACAACGCAACACGGGGAACACTGAAGCTTTCTTT
. | few | TRBJ1-2 | TRBV28 | CASSLSRGYGYTF | TGTGCCAGCAGTTTAAGCAGGGGCTATGGCTACACCTTC
. | . | TRBJ2-3 | TRBV6-5 | CASRTTVDISDTQYF | TGTGCCAGCAGAACGACAGTGGACATCTCGGATACGCAGTATTTT
. | . | TRBJ2-1 | TRBV11-3 | CASSPRTGPGVNEQFF | TGTGCCAGCAGCCCCCGAACAGGGCCAGGAGTCAATGAGCAGTTCTTC
TRBD1 | once | TRBJ1-2 | TRBV6-1 | CASSEAYGQGYGYTF | TGTGCCAGCAGTGAAGCATACGGACAGGGGTATGGCTACACCTTC
. | . | TRBJ1-1 | TRBV12-3/TRBV12-4 | CASSLLVASRAFF | TGTGCCAGCAGTTTACTCGTTGCAAGCCGAGCTTTCTTT
TRBD2 | once | TRBJ2-5 | TRBV27 | CASKAAGGPEETQYF | TGTGCCAGCAAAGCGGCGGGAGGGCCCGAAGAGACCCAGTACTTC
. | many | TRBJ2-2 | TRBV19 | CASTSWRISNTGELFF | TGTGCCAGTACCTCCTGGAGGATTTCGAACACCGGGGAGCTGTTTTTT
TRBD1 | . | TRBJ1-2 | TRBV7-3 | CASSLDPGQGYGYTF | TGTGCCAGCAGCCTCGACCCGGGACAGGGCTATGGCTACACCTTC
. | . | TRBJ1-6 | TRBV18 | CASSQETRNSPLHF | TGTGCCAGCTCACAAGAGACACGAAATTCACCCCTCCACTTT
TRBD2 | . | TRBJ2-7 | TRBV5-1 | CASSPAGTSAEQYF | TGCGCCAGCAGCCCAGCCGGGACTAGCGCCGAGCAGTACTTC
TRBD2 | once | TRBJ2-3 | TRBV18 | CASSPGLAGVTDTQYF | TGTGCCAGCTCTCCCGGACTAGCGGGGGTCACAGATACGCAGTATTTT
. | . | TRBJ1-2 | TRBV4-3 | CASKPGAAGNYGYTF | TGCGCCAGCAAGCCAGGTGCGGCAGGGAACTATGGCTACACCTTC
. | . | TRBJ1-2 | TRBV19 | CASTPDRNLYYGYTF | TGTGCCAGTACTCCAGACAGGAACCTATACTATGGCTACACCTTC